Following are 15 T cell receptor beta chains from one sample sequenced in a study of blood T cell repertoires in COVID-19 (dated by TCRdb to the early 2020s). Libraries were constructed by the immunoSEQ multiplex PCR assay. TCRdb re-hosts the immuneACCESS table, in-frame sequences only. Its copies lack some clones; in the studies checked, an unresolved V gene accounts for under half of them, and the cause for the rest is not known. This sample has a few hundred thousand clones in its table, and less than 90% of those were observed once. The ten most abundant clones make up roughly a tenth of the sample. Sample: peripheral blood. These receptors came from a woman older than 75 with COVID-19, enrolled during active disease.

The chain employs TRBV2 and TRBJ2-5; possibly TRBD2 for D (6 bases). The germline gives CDR1 SNHLY, CDR2 FYNNEI. V was clipped by 6 bases and J by 5 bases, with 16 bases between them. There are 14 residues in the CDR3. DNA of the CDR3: TGTGCCAGCAGCTGGGAAGGACTAACGGAGACCCAGTACTTC. Translation gives CASSWEGLTETQYF.

This rearrangement joins TRBV6-5 to TRBJ2-2, with 8 bases identical to TRBD1. V dropped 6 bases and J dropped 7; count of bases not matched to a gene: 10. From germline, CDR1 is MNHEY and CDR2 SVGAGI. The CDR3 has 15 residues. Here the CDR3 DNA reads TGTGCCAGCAGCCTCGCCAGGGGGCGAGACGGGGAGCTGTTTTTT. Protein sequence: CASSLARGRDGELFF.

V and J are TRBV6-1 and TRBJ1-3; a weak D match, TRBD1 (5 bases). Germline-derived CDR1 and CDR2 are MNHNS and SASEGT. Trimming took 4 bases from V and 5 from J, leaving 18 bases between them. The CDR3 has 16 amino acids. In DNA, the CDR3 is TGTGCCAGCAGTGGGGGGGGGAGGGGCGGTAGAAACACCATATATTTT. Translation: CASSGGGRGGRNTIYF.

This rearrangement joins TRBV30 to TRBJ1-1; 9 nucleotides agree with TRBD1. The germline V gene has CDR1 GTSNPN and CDR2 SVGIG (reference sequence). V was clipped by 3 bases and J by 3 bases; unmatched bases: 5. The CDR3 length is 14 residues. The CDR3 here is CAWREQGAYTEAFF. CDR3 DNA: TGTGCCTGGAGGGAACAGGGGGCATACACTGAAGCTTTCTTT.

The table lists this clone with a count of one. The chain recombines TRBV2 with TRBJ1-1; perhaps TRBD1 as D (6 bases). The CDR3 runs 13 residues. Germline CDR1 is SNHLY and CDR2 is FYNNEI. V lost 6 bases, J lost 1 base, and 9 bases lay in between. The DNA of the CDR3 is TGTGCCAGCAGAGAACAGGGGAACACTGAAGCTTTCTTT. Protein product: CASREQGNTEAFF.

The V call is TRBV28, the J call TRBJ2-6, with 7 bases identical to TRBD1. CDR3 length: 16 amino acids. V lost 5 bases and J lost 0; bases outside the gene matches: 4. CDR1 MDHEN and CDR2 SYDVKM come from the germline V gene. The CDR3 bases are TGTGCCAGCAGTGAGGGGGCAGACTCTGGGGCCAACGTCCTGACTTTC. Protein sequence: CASSEGADSGANVLTF.

This clone was detected only once. The chain joins TRBV28 to TRBJ2-1; 8 positions agree with TRBD2. From germline, CDR1 is MDHEN and CDR2 SYDVKM. The CDR3 contains 15 residues. With 6 bases clipped from V and 2 bases from J, the junction kept 6 bases outside the gene matches. CDR3 coding DNA: TGTGCCAGCAGCCAGATAGCGGGGCCCTACAATGAGCAGTTCTTC. Translating it yields CASSQIAGPYNEQFF.

The chain uses TRBV11-3 and TRBJ2-1; 9 nucleotides line up with TRBD1. CDR3 size: 15 residues. Germline V gives CDR1 SGHNT, CDR2 YENEEA. V dropped 6 bases and J dropped 2; count of bases not matched to a gene: 5. The DNA of the CDR3 is TGTGCCAGCAGTTCCGGGACAGGGACCTACAATGAGCAGTTCTTC. This sequence encodes CASSSGTGTYNEQFF.

About this clone: One end of the junction does not line up with germline, which may come from a read error. CDR3 sequence reads: CASSSGTGTLF. The CDR3 bases are TGTGCCAGCAGCTCCGGGACAGGGACGCTCTTC. This sequence joins TRBV5-4 and TRBJ2-1; 9 bases fit TRBD1. Germline values: CDR1 SGHNT, CDR2 YYREEE (reference sequence). This CDR3 is 11 amino acids long.

The chain is built from TRBV4-1 and TRBJ1-2, with 8 bases aligning to TRBD1. CDR3 length: 13 residues. CDR1 MGHRA and CDR2 YSYEKL come from the germline V gene. V was clipped by 4 bases and J by 8 bases; unmatched bases: 6. The CDR3 DNA is TGCGCCAGCAGCCCCGACAGGGGTTTAGGCTACACCTTC. This codes for CASSPDRGLGYTF.

The chain uses TRBV10-3 and TRBJ2-2; D is unresolved. Germline assignment: CDR1 ENHRY and CDR2 SYGVKD. The CDR3 covers 13 residues. With 4 bases removed from V and 5 bases from J, the gap between germline ends came to 8 bases. The CDR3 DNA reads TGTGCCATCAGTGGCACAGAGACCGGGGAGCTGTTTTTT. Its protein product is CAISGTETGELFF.

The chain uses TRBV10-1 and TRBJ1-1; D is ambiguous. Deletions cut 3 bases from V and 0 bases from J, with 11 bases between. Germline loops: CDR1 WNHNN, CDR2 SYGVQD (reference sequence). The CDR3 covers 15 residues. This CDR3 reads CASSDSGFMNTEAFF. The CDR3 DNA reads as TGCGCCAGCAGTGATAGCGGGTTTATGAACACTGAAGCTTTCTTT.

This clone has only a few counts. This rearrangement joins TRBV4-2 to TRBJ1-4; D call uncertain. The CDR3 loop spans 17 amino acids. Deletions cut 0 bases from V and 5 bases from J, with 16 bases between. The germline V gene has CDR1 LGHNA and CDR2 YNFKEQ. The CDR3 nucleotides are TGTGCCAGCAGCCAAGATCGCGGAGGCGGGGTGAATGAAAAACTGTTTTTT. It is translated as CASSQDRGGGVNEKLFF.

The chain couples TRBV6-2 or TRBV6-3 to TRBJ1-4, with a possible D match to TRBD1 (6 bases). Germline V gives CDR1 MNHEY, CDR2 SVGEGT. The V end was cut by 4 bases, the J end by 2 bases, with 8 bases between. This CDR3 has 14 residues. CDR3 bases: TGTGCCAGCAGTTCTCAGGGGACTAATGAAAAACTGTTTTTT. Protein: CASSSQGTNEKLFF.

On this clone itself: The sample has other DNA sequences that encode this CDR3 too. This chain links TRBV7-9 with TRBJ2-5, with D perhaps matching TRBD1 (5 bases). CDR1 SEHNR and CDR2 FQNEAQ come from the germline V gene (reference sequence). Trimming removed 4 bases at V and 5 bases at J, with 5 bases between. The CDR3 is 11 amino acids. This CDR3 is CASSSGETQYF. The CDR3 nucleotides read TGTGCCAGCAGCTCAGGGGAGACCCAGTACTTC.